This is a list of T cell receptor beta chains from one sample in a study of cytomegalovirus exposure and HLA in healthy donors. Repertoires were generated with immunoSEQ multiplex PCR, while TCRdb's copy carries only in-frame clones and drops some. The sample records some 150,000 clones, around 75% being singletons. Sequenced sample: PBMCs. Receptors originate from a man aged 40-55 years in good health and CMV-seronegative. The CDR3 runs from the conserved cysteine through the conserved F or W. D genes are given only for firm matches. Where a row states a size, it is once, few, many or the class of an expanded clone; other rows omit it.

TRBV5-1,19,TRBJ2-3,TRBD2,few,CASSFPQLYSAGDTDTQYF,TGCGCCAGCAGCTTTCCCCAACTTTATTCGGCGGGGGACACAGATACGCAGTATTTT
TRBV5-6,16,TRBJ2-2,TRBD1,.,CASSLEGQVSTGELFF,TGTGCCAGCAGCTTGGAAGGACAGGTGTCCACCGGGGAGCTGTTTTTT
TRBV5-5,19,TRBJ1-4,TRBD1,.,CASNLGTVDHRATNEKLFF,TGTGCCAGCAATTTAGGGACAGTGGACCATCGTGCAACTAATGAAAAACTGTTTTTT
TRBV27,16,TRBJ1-1,TRBD1,.,CASSLKGGTGSFNRQF,TGTGCCAGCAGTTTAAAGGGCGGGACAGGTTCTTTTAATAGACAGTTT
TRBV5-1,14,TRBJ2-5,TRBD2,.,CASSLRPGGETQYF,TGCGCCAGCAGCTTGCGTCCGGGGGGGGAGACCCAGTACTTC
TRBV11-2,14,TRBJ2-1,.,.,CASSQLRVVNEQFF,TGTGCCAGCAGCCAACTGAGGGTGGTTAATGAGCAGTTCTTC
TRBV10-3,14,TRBJ2-3,TRBD1,once,CASQQGSRADTQYF,TGTGCCAGCCAACAGGGGTCTCGGGCAGATACGCAGTATTTT
TRBV5-1,15,TRBJ2-5,TRBD2,.,CASSPLAGGQETQYF,TGCGCCAGCAGCCCGTTAGCGGGGGGGCAAGAGACCCAGTACTTC
TRBV4-1,16,TRBJ2-7,.,once,CASSHLLKDSSYEQYF,TGCGCCAGCAGCCACCTACTGAAGGACAGCTCCTACGAGCAGTACTTC
TRBV29-1,16,TRBJ1-2,.,few,CSVDGRGYRKGYGYTF,TGCAGCGTTGACGGGAGGGGATATCGGAAAGGGTATGGCTACACCTTC
TRBV6-6,14,TRBJ1-4,TRBD1,.,CASSSGQGNEKLFF,TGTGCCAGCAGTTCGGGACAGGGTAATGAAAAACTGTTTTTT
TRBV11-2,13,TRBJ1-1,.,.,CASSLGTYTEAFF,TGTGCCAGCAGCTTAGGGACATACACTGAAGCTTTCTTT
TRBV19,14,TRBJ2-5,TRBD2,.,CASSRRGVGETQYF,TGTGCCAGTAGTAGGCGGGGGGTCGGAGAGACCCAGTACTTC
TRBV11-1,16,TRBJ2-7,TRBD1,.,CASSLRDRDFSYEQYF,TGTGCCAGCAGCTTACGGGACAGGGATTTTTCCTACGAGCAGTACTTC
TRBV10-2,14,TRBJ1-5,.,few,CASSDETVNQPQHF,TGCGCCAGCAGTGACGAGACAGTAAATCAGCCCCAGCATTTT
TRBV11-2,13,TRBJ1-3,TRBD1,.,CASETGVGNTIYF,TGTGCCAGCGAGACAGGGGTTGGAAACACCATATATTTT
TRBV29-1,14,TRBJ1-1,.,.,CSVEGGPRWTEAFF,TGCAGCGTTGAAGGAGGCCCGAGGTGGACTGAAGCTTTCTTT
TRBV11-2,15,TRBJ1-1,TRBD1,.,CASSYRGRVYTEAFF,TGTGCCAGCAGCTACAGGGGGCGCGTGTACACTGAAGCTTTCTTT
TRBV19,15,TRBJ2-7,TRBD1,.,CASSIGWTGAYEQYF,TGTGCCAGTAGTATAGGTTGGACAGGGGCCTACGAGCAGTACTTC
TRBV5-4,16,TRBJ2-1,TRBD2,.,CASSFWLAGGYNEQFF,TGTGCCAGCAGCTTTTGGCTAGCGGGGGGGTACAATGAGCAGTTCTTC
TRBV19,14,TRBJ2-1,TRBD2,.,CATLSGGSYNEQFF,TGTGCCACCCTAAGCGGGGGTTCCTACAATGAGCAGTTCTTC
TRBV18,14,TRBJ1-4,.,once,CASSPPRGDEKLFF,TGTGCCAGCTCACCACCCAGGGGTGACGAAAAACTGTTTTTT
TRBV6-1,15,TRBJ1-2,TRBD1,.,CASSEWGDRKYGYTF,TGTGCCAGCAGTGAATGGGGGGACAGGAAATATGGCTACACCTTC
TRBV6-5,15,TRBJ1-5,.,.,CASSYSGTRNQPQHF,TGTGCCAGCAGTTACTCAGGGACAAGGAATCAGCCCCAGCATTTT
TRBV7-3,15,TRBJ2-1,.,once,CASSYNRAPYNEQFF,TGTGCCAGCAGCTACAACAGGGCCCCCTACAATGAGCAGTTCTTC
TRBV27,18,TRBJ1-5,.,.,CASRPVFRQANSNQPQHF,TGTGCCAGCCGTCCGGTCTTTAGACAGGCTAATAGCAATCAGCCCCAGCATTTT